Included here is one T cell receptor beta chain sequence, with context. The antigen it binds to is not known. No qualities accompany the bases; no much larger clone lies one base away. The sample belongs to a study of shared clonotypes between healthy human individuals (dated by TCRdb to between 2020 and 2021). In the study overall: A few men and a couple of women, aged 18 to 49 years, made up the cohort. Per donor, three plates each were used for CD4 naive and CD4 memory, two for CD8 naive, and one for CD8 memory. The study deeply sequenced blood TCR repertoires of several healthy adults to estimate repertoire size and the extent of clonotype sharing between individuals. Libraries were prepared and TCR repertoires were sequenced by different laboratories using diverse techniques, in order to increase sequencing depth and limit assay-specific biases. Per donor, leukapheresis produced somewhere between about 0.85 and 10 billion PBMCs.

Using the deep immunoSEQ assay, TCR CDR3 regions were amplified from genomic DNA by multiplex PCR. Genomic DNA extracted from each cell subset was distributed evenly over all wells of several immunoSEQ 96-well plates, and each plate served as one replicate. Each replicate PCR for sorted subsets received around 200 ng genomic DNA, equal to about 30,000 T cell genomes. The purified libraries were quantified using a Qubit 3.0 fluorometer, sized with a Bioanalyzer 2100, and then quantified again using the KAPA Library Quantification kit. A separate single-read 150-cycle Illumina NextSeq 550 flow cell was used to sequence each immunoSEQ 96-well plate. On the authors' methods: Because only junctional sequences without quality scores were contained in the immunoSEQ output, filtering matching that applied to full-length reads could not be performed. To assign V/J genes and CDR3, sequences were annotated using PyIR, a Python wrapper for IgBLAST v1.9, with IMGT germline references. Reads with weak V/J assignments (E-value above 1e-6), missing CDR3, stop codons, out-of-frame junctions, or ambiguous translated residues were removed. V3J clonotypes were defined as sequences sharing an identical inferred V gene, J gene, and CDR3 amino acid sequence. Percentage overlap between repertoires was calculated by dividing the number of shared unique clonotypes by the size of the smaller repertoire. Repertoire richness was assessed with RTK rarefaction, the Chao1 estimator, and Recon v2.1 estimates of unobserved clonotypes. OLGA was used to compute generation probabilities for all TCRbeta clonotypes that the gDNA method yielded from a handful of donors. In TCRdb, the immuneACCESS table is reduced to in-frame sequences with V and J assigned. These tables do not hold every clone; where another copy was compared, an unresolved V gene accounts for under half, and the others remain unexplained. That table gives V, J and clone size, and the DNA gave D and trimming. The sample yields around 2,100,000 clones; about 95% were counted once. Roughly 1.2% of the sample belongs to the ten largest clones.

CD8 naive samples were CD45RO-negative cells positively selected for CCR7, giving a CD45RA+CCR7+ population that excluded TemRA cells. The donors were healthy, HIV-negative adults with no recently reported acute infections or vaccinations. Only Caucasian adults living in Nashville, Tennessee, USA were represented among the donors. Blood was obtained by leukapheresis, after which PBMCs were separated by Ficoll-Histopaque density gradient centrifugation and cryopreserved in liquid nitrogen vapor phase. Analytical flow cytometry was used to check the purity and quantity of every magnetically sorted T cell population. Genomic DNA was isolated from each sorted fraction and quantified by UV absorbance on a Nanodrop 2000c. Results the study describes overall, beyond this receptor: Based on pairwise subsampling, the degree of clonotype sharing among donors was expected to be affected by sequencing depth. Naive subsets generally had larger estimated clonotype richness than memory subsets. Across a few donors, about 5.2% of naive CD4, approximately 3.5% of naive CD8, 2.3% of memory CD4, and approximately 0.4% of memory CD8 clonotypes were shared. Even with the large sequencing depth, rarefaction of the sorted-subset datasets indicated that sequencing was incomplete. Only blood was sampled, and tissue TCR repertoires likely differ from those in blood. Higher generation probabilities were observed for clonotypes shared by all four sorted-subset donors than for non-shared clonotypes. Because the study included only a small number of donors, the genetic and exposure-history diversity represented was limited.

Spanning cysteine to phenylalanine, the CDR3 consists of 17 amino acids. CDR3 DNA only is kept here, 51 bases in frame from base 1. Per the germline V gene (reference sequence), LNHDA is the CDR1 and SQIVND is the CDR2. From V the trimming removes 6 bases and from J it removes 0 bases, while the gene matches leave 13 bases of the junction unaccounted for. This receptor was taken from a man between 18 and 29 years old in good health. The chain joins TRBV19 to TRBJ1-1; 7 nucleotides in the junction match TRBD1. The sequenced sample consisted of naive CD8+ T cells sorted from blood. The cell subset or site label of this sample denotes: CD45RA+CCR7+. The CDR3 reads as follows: CASSLLDGGTVNTEAFF. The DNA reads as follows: TGTGCCAGTAGCCTGCTGGATGGCGGGACAGTGAACACTGAAGCTTTCTTT.